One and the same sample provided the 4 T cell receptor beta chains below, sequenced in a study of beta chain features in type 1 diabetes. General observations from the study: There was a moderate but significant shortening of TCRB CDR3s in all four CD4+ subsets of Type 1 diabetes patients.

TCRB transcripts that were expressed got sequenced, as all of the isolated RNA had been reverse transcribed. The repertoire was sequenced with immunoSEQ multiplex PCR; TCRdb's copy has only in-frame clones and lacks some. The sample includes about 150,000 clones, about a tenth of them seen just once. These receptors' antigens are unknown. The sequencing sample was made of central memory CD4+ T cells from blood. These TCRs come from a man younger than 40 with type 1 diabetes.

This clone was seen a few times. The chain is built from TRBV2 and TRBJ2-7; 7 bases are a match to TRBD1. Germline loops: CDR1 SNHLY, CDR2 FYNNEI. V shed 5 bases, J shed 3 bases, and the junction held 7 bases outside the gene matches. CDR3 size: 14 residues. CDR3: CASSRTGTDYEQYF. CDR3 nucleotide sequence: TGTGCCAGCAGTAGGACCGGGACAGACTACGAGCAGTACTTC.

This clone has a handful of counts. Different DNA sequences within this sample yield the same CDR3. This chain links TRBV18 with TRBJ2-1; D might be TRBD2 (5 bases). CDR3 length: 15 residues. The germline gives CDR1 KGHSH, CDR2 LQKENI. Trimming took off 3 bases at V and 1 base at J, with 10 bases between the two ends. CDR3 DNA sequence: TGTGCCAGCTCACCGGGCGGGCTTTCCTACAATGAGCAGTTCTTC. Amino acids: CASSPGGLSYNEQFF.

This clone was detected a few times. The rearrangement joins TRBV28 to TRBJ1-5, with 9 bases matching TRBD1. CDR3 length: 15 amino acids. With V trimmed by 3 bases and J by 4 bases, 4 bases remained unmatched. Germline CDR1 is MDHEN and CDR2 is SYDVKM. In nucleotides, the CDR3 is TGTGCCAGCAGTTTGCCTGGGACAGGGAATCAGCCCCAGCATTTT. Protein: CASSLPGTGNQPQHF.

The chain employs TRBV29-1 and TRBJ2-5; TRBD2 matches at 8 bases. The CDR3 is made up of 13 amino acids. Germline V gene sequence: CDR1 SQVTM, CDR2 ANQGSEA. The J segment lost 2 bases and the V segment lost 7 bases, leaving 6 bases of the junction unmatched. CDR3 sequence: CSGLLAGQETQYF. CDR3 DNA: TGCAGCGGCCTCCTAGCGGGTCAAGAGACCCAGTACTTC.